Presented here are 18 T cell receptor beta chains from one specimen sequenced in a study of shared clonotypes between healthy human individuals. TCRdb keeps only in-frame clones here, not all; method: immunoSEQ multiplex PCR. The sample comprises under 750,000 clones, roughly 72% of which are singletons, and under 2% rests with the top ten. The source material was memory CD4+ T cells sorted from blood. Subset of the sample: CD45RA-negative fraction. Receptor source: a woman under 40 in good health.

The chain carries TRBV5-1 and TRBJ2-5, with D possibly TRBD1 on 5 matching bases. The J call could be wrong; TRBJ2-7 is a better fit for the DNA end. The CDR3 spans 14 residues. Per germline, CDR1 SGHRS and CDR2 YFSETQ. The CDR3: CASSLSTDSYEQYF. CDR3 DNA: TGCGCCAGCAGCCTGTCGACAGACTCCTACGAGCAGTACTTC.

The chain carries TRBV28 and TRBJ2-5; maybe TRBD1 (5 bases). This CDR3 is 16 amino acids long. Between the trimmed V and J ends, which lost 5 bases and 5 bases, there was a span of 21 bases. CDR1 and CDR2 (germline): MDHEN, SYDVKM. DNA of the CDR3: TGTGCCAGCAGTAGGGGAAAGGGCAGGGTCGGGGAGACCCAGTACTTC. Protein sequence: CASSRGKGRVGETQYF. The full variable domain, completed using reference TRBV28 and TRBJ2-5, is DVKVTQSSRYLVKRTGEKVFLECVQDMDHENMFWYRQDPGLGLRLIYFSYDVKMKEKGDIPEGYSVSREKKERFSLILESASTNQTSMYLCASSRGKGRVGETQYFGPGTRLLVL.

CDR3 nucleotides: TGTGCCAGCAGCTTGGGACACTTGAGCTCTGGGGCCAACGTCCTGACTTTC. Translated, it gives CASSLGHLSSGANVLTF. The chain joins TRBV7-9 to TRBJ2-6; D might be TRBD1 (6 bases). The length of the CDR3 is 17 residues. Trimming took off 3 bases at V and 0 bases at J, with 12 bases between the two ends. CDR1 is SEHNR and CDR2 is FQNEAQ in the germline V gene (reference sequence).

This clone was counted only a few times. The chain combines TRBV29-1 with TRBJ1-4; D is unclear. CDR1 is SQVTM and CDR2 is ANQGSEA in the germline V gene. The CDR3 is 11 amino acids. Trimming stripped 5 bases from V and 7 bases from J, with 8 bases between. The CDR3: CSVQRVEKLFF. The DNA of the CDR3 is TGCAGCGTTCAAAGGGTTGAAAAACTGTTTTTT.

The gene calls are TRBV27 and TRBJ2-6; 13 bases are shared with TRBD2. Germline V gene data show CDR1 as MNHEY and CDR2 as SMNVEV (reference sequence). Trimming at V came to 2 bases and at J to 0 bases, leaving 7 bases not matched to a gene. This CDR3 is built from 20 residues. CDR3 bases: TGTGCCAGCAGTTTACGTCCACTAGCGGGAGGGCCCTCTGGGGCCAACGTCCTGACTTTC. Protein sequence: CASSLRPLAGGPSGANVLTF.

The J gene is TRBJ2-7, the V gene TRBV11-1, with D unresolved. Trimming took off 1 base at V and 5 bases at J, with 9 bases between the two ends. Looked up from germline, CDR1 is SGHAT and CDR2 is FQDESV (reference sequence). The CDR3 is made up of 13 amino acids. CDR3 protein: CASSLGPVNEQYF. The CDR3 nucleotides are TGTGCCAGCAGCTTAGGTCCCGTCAACGAGCAGTACTTC.

The CDR3 DNA follows: TGCGCCAGCAGCTCAAGTTCGGGGGCGGCGGGGTATGGCTACACCTTC. As protein: CASSSSSGAAGYGYTF. V and J are TRBV5-1 and TRBJ1-2; possibly TRBD1 for D (6 bases). The CDR3 is 16 amino acids. Trimming pared 3 bases from V and 5 bases from J, leaving 20 bases between. Germline CDR1 reads SGHRS; CDR2 reads YFSETQ.

The V call is TRBV4-2, the J call TRBJ2-7; tentatively, D is TRBD2 (5 bases). The CDR3 length is 16 residues. Trimming took 0 bases from V and 0 from J, leaving 12 bases between them. Germline V gene lookup returns CDR1 LGHNA and CDR2 YNFKEQ. For the CDR3, the DNA is TGTGCCAGCAGCCAAGATAGCGCCCCGAGCTCCTACGAGCAGTACTTC. The encoded protein is CASSQDSAPSSYEQYF.

This chain joins TRBV7-2 and TRBJ2-7, with D unresolved. The CDR3 has 17 residues. Per the germline V gene, CDR1 is SGHTA and CDR2 is FQGNSA. Trimming stripped 5 bases from V and 0 bases from J, with 20 bases between. The CDR3 here is CASSPSLTWGSSYEQYF. The CDR3 region has the DNA TGTGCCAGCAGCCCCTCCCTTACCTGGGGAAGCTCCTACGAGCAGTACTTC.

This rearrangement joins TRBV28 to TRBJ2-4; 11 bases fit TRBD1. The CDR3 is 17 amino acids. V shed 3 bases and J 0 bases; nucleotides not matched to a gene: 4. Germline loops: CDR1 MDHEN, CDR2 SYDVKM. CDR3 sequence reads: CASSFPGQGGAKNIQYF. CDR3 sequence (DNA): TGTGCCAGCAGTTTCCCGGGACAGGGGGGAGCCAAAAACATTCAGTACTTC.

The gene calls are TRBV2 and TRBJ1-4; 8 bases are a match to TRBD1. This CDR3 is 17 amino acids long. V lost 3 bases and J lost 0; bases outside the gene matches: 6. Germline loops: CDR1 SNHLY, CDR2 FYNNEI. The CDR3, as DNA: TGTGCCAGCAGTGAGGCCAGGGGGCGTGCAACTAATGAAAAACTGTTTTTT. The encoded protein is CASSEARGRATNEKLFF.

The chain links TRBV6-6 to TRBJ2-3; D unresolved. The germline V gene encodes CDR1 MNHNY and CDR2 SVGAGI (reference sequence). The V and J ends lost 3 bases and 1 base respectively, with 14 bases between them. CDR3 size: 16 residues. CDR3 nucleotide sequence: TGTGCCAGCAGTTATGCTTCGGGTTCTGGCACAGATACGCAGTATTTT. Protein sequence: CASSYASGSGTDTQYF.

V and J are TRBV18 and TRBJ1-2; 9 bases match TRBD1. CDR3 length: 15 residues. J gave up 2 bases and V 4 bases, and 5 bases lay outside the gene matches. The germline V gene encodes CDR1 KGHSH and CDR2 LQKENI. The chain's CDR3 is CASSREGQGNYGYTF. CDR3 bases: TGTGCCAGCTCACGAGAAGGACAGGGGAACTATGGCTACACCTTC.

This clone occurred once. The chain recombines TRBV28 with TRBJ2-7; 10 bases match TRBD1. Per germline, CDR1 MDHEN and CDR2 SYDVKM. The CDR3 length is 13 residues. The V and J ends lost 6 bases and 7 bases, in that order; junction bases with no gene match: 6. The CDR3 DNA sequence: TGTGCCAGCAGAAGACAGGGGGCGAAGGAGCAGTACTTC. Translation: CASRRQGAKEQYF.

Turning to this clone: Other DNA sequences in this specimen translate into the identical CDR3. This chain joins TRBV10-3 and TRBJ1-2; D not resolved. The CDR3 is made up of 14 amino acids. Trimming cost V 0 bases and J 3 bases, with 8 bases left between them. In germline, CDR1 is ENHRY, CDR2 SYGVKD. The DNA for the CDR3 is TGTGCCATCAGTGAGTCACCGGGAGACTATGGCTACACCTTC. Its protein product is CAISESPGDYGYTF.

This chain uses TRBV11-2 with TRBJ2-1; D is perhaps TRBD2 (6 bases). Trimming left V 1 base short and J 4 bases short, with 17 bases between. In germline, CDR1 is SGHAT, CDR2 FQNNGV. The CDR3 length is 17 residues. CDR3 nucleotides: TGTGCCAGCAGCTTAGGGGGCGGGGAGACCACATACAATGAGCAGTTCTTC. Its protein product is CASSLGGGETTYNEQFF.

The table lists this clone with a count of one. This chain links TRBV5-1 with TRBJ2-3; no firm D call. Germline CDR1 and CDR2: SGHRS and YFSETQ. The length of the CDR3 is 13 residues. The V end lost 0 bases, the J end lost 5 bases, and 7 bases lay between the germline ends. The CDR3 coding sequence is TGCGCCAGCAGCTTGGAGGTTGGAGATACGCAGTATTTT. Encoded protein: CASSLEVGDTQYF.

The chain uses TRBV27 and TRBJ1-2; no definite D call. The V end was cut by 5 bases, the J end by 2 bases, with 18 bases between. CDR1 is MNHEY and CDR2 is SMNVEV in the germline V gene (reference sequence). The CDR3 is made up of 16 amino acids. The CDR3 region is CASSKRYSGLNYGYTF. The CDR3 nucleotides read TGTGCCAGCAGTAAGCGGTATAGTGGACTAAACTATGGCTACACCTTC.